Included here is one T cell receptor beta chain sequence, with context. The antigen is unknown. Germline CDR1 is SGHKS and CDR2 is YYEKEE (reference sequence). This CDR3 is built from 13 residues. Trimming took 6 bases from V and 2 from J, leaving 6 bases between them. This specimen comes from a study of post-analysis software for immune sequencing data. Across the whole study: Disease courses included relapsing-remitting, secondary progressive and progressive-relapsing multiple sclerosis.

Notes on the study in general: Elevated frequency relative to controls characterized several TRBV segments in patients, TRBV5-6, TRBV5-1 and TRBV20-1 among them. Significantly lower normalized Chao1 diversity was found in patients with multiple sclerosis relative to controls. Clustering by F measure revealed strong co-clustering among samples prepared together in one batch.

Every TCR beta cDNA library bore unique molecular identifiers. Roughly 500,000 cDNA molecules were obtained from roughly 1 to 10 million T cells. TCRdb called the PCR reads again in MiXCR, with one record for every CDR3 protein. The data contain more than 500,000 distinct CDR3 sequences, 34% of them singletons. This clonotype was obtained from a girl between 2 and 17 years old with multiple sclerosis. This chain connects TRBV5-5 to TRBJ2-6; D is unresolved. Sequenced sample: blood. In nucleotides, the CDR3 is TGTGCCAGCAAATTCGCTGGGGCCAACGTCCTGACTTTC. It translates to CASKFAGANVLTF.